This section outlines one T cell receptor beta chain sequence together with its context. Its antigen is undetermined. The source of the sample is a study of OX40 agonist ivuxolimab in advanced cancers. At the level of the study: Dose-escalation cases comprised hepatocellular carcinoma, melanoma, renal cell or head and neck cancer. The mean age was approximately 60 years, ranging from roughly 23 to 90, with about 87% of participants male.

Using immunoSEQ multiplex PCR, the repertoire was profiled, and TCRdb retains in-frame clones only, with some absent. Among 50,000 to 65,000 clones, approximately 80% were seen once, and the ten largest hold 0.7% to 0.8%. The germline V gene has CDR1 MNHEY and CDR2 SVGAGI. Trimming stripped 7 bases from V and 2 bases from J, with 14 bases between. The CDR3 has 14 amino acids. Study-level points and caveats: Normalized T-cell clonal expansion was also low in some nonresponders. Blood T cells, both CD4+ and CD8+, expanded clonally by week 6 at 0.1 to 3.0 mg/kg.

Material: CD4+ or CD8+ T cells sorted from blood, obtained in a trial of the OX40 agonist ivuxolimab. The sequence came from an adult with an advanced solid tumor such as melanoma, head and neck, liver or kidney cancer. The chain employs TRBV6-5 and TRBJ2-5; D remains ambiguous. The CDR3 DNA reads as TGTGCCAGCAAATTCACCGAGGATCAAGAGACCCAGTACTTC. It encodes CASKFTEDQETQYF.